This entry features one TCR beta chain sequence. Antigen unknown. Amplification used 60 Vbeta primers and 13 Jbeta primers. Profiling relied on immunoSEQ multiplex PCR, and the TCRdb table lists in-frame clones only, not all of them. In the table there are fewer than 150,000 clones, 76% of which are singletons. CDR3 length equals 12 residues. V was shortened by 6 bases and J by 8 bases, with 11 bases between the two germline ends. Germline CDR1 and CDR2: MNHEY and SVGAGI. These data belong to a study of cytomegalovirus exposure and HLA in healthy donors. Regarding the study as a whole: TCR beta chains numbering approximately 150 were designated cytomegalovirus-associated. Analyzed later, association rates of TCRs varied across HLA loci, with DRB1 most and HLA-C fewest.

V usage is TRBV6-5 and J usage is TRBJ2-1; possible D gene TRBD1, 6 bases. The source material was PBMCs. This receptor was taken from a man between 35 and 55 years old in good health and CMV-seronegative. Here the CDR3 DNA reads TGTGCCAGCAGCACAACAGGGCATGAGCAGTTCTTC. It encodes CASSTTGHEQFF.